These T cell receptor beta chains were read from a single sample in a study of shared clonotypes between healthy human individuals. TCRdb's table, derived via immunoSEQ multiplex PCR, lists solely in-frame clones and lacks some. The sample includes roughly 2.2 million clones, about 92% of them seen just once. The material sequenced was naive CD4+ T cells from PBMCs. The origin of the receptors is a man younger than 35 in good health. Some clones in this sample may be carry-over from other donors' samples. Both conserved end residues are part of each CDR3. The D gene is left open where the match is weak. Not all rows give a size; the values are once, few, many and, for expanded clones, a class.

CDR3aa	CDR3nt	v_gene	j_gene	d_gene	abundance
CASRDASGGTDTQYF	TGTGCCAGTAGAGATGCTAGCGGGGGCACAGATACGCAGTATTTT	TRBV19	TRBJ2-3	TRBD2	NA
CAIAGAGGILSTDTQYF	TGTGCCATCGCCGGAGCGGGAGGAATCCTTAGCACAGATACGCAGTATTTT	TRBV10-3	TRBJ2-3	TRBD2	NA
CASSGGQQDTGELFF	TGCGCCAGCAGCGGCGGACAACAGGACACCGGGGAGCTGTTTTTT	TRBV5-1	TRBJ2-2	NA	NA
CASSLVGRAISAVSTEAFF	TGTGCCAGCAGCTTAGTTGGTAGGGCTATCTCAGCTGTGAGCACTGAAGCTTTCTTT	TRBV11-2	TRBJ1-1	NA	NA
CASSPPRTGSTDTQYF	TGCGCCAGCAGCCCACCGAGGACAGGGAGCACAGATACGCAGTATTTT	TRBV5-1	TRBJ2-3	TRBD1	NA
CASSQLSGASPGEQYF	TGCGCCAGCAGCCAACTGAGCGGGGCTAGTCCGGGCGAGCAGTACTTC	TRBV4-3	TRBJ2-7	TRBD2	NA
CASSPRTSVPDTQYF	TGTGCCAGCAGCCCCCGGACTAGTGTACCAGATACGCAGTATTTT	TRBV9	TRBJ2-3	TRBD2	NA
CASSPPGVRAFF	TGTGCCAGCAGTCCCCCCGGGGTCCGGGCTTTCTTT	TRBV6-5	TRBJ1-1	NA	NA
CASSERWETQYF	TGTGCCAGCAGCGAAAGATGGGAGACCCAGTACTTC	TRBV7-6	TRBJ2-5	NA	once
CASSKSGTAQETQYF	TGTGCCAGCAGCAAATCCGGGACAGCCCAAGAGACCCAGTACTTC	TRBV7-2	TRBJ2-5	TRBD1	once
CASSPRQGIPYEQYF	TGCGCCAGCAGCCCCAGACAGGGGATTCCCTACGAGCAGTACTTC	TRBV5-1	TRBJ2-7	TRBD1	NA
CASSLQGGSITGELFF	TGTGCCAGTAGTCTCCAGGGCGGGAGTATCACCGGGGAGCTGTTTTTT	TRBV19	TRBJ2-2	TRBD2	NA
CASSLIQGFIYNEQFF	TGTGCCAGCAGTCTCATTCAGGGGTTCATCTACAATGAGCAGTTCTTC	TRBV28	TRBJ2-1	NA	NA
CASSPLLMARTPTLVQYF	TGTGCCAGCTCTCCCCTTCTGATGGCCAGAACTCCAACTCTCGTGCAGTATTTT	TRBV18	TRBJ2-3	NA	NA
CASSLAGTSLETQYF	TGCGCCAGCAGCTTGGCCGGCACCTCCCTGGAGACCCAGTACTTC	TRBV5-1	TRBJ2-5	NA	NA
CASSQVSKAGGPRNPYNEQFF	TGTGCCAGCAGCCAAGTTTCGAAGGCGGGAGGGCCGAGGAACCCCTACAATGAGCAGTTCTTC	TRBV4-2	TRBJ2-1	TRBD2	once
CASSPAAGDTGELFF	TGTGCCAGCAGTCCCGCGGCCGGGGACACCGGGGAGCTGTTTTTT	TRBV6-5	TRBJ2-2	NA	NA
CAIRYSGTNQETQYF	TGTGCCATCAGATACAGCGGGACAAACCAAGAGACCCAGTACTTC	TRBV10-3	TRBJ2-5	NA	NA
CASSPGGTSGGDTQYF	TGCGCCAGCAGCCCGGGGGGGACTAGCGGAGGTGATACGCAGTATTTT	TRBV5-1	TRBJ2-3	TRBD2	NA
CASSLDPSDTQYF	TGCGCCAGCAGCTTGGACCCGTCAGATACGCAGTATTTT	TRBV5-1	TRBJ2-3	NA	NA
CASSQAIGGAETQYF	TGCGCCAGCAGCCAGGCTATTGGAGGGGCAGAGACCCAGTACTTC	TRBV4-1	TRBJ2-5	NA	NA
CASSLVSAYEQYF	TGTGCCAGCAGTTTAGTTTCAGCCTACGAGCAGTACTTC	TRBV28	TRBJ2-7	NA	NA